The 5 T cell receptor beta chains below all came from one sample that was sequenced in a study of cytomegalovirus exposure and HLA in healthy donors. With 60 Vbeta and 13 Jbeta primers, the PCR was carried out. Profiling relied on immunoSEQ multiplex PCR, and the TCRdb table lists in-frame clones only, not all of them. Among about 110,000 clones listed, around 76% were seen once. Sequenced: PBMCs. These receptors all stem from a woman aged 45-60 years in good health and CMV-seropositive.

This clone was counted only a few times. This chain joins TRBV11-1 and TRBJ2-1; maybe TRBD2 (6 bases). This CDR3 region has 15 residues. Trimming removed 5 bases from V and 7 bases from J, with 18 bases in between. Germline V lookup: CDR1 SGHAT, CDR2 FQDESV (reference sequence). The CDR3: CASSLWQGGSNEQFF. The CDR3 coding sequence is TGTGCCAGCAGCCTATGGCAGGGAGGTTCTAATGAGCAGTTCTTC.

V gene TRBV7-3 combines with J gene TRBJ2-1; 8 bases fit TRBD2. This CDR3 comprises 15 residues. Trimming at V came to 2 bases and at J to 3 bases, leaving 3 bases not matched to a gene. Germline V gene lookup returns CDR1 SGHTA and CDR2 FQGTGA. The CDR3 protein is CASSLGLAGYNEQFF. The CDR3 DNA is TGTGCCAGCAGCTTAGGGCTAGCGGGCTACAATGAGCAGTTCTTC.

Only a few counts were recorded for this clone. Other DNA variants within this sample encode the same CDR3. This chain joins TRBV28 and TRBJ1-2, with a possible D match to TRBD1 (5 bases). This CDR3 region has 12 residues. V lost 4 bases to trimming and J lost 5 bases, with 8 bases between them. CDR1 is MDHEN and CDR2 is SYDVKM in the germline V gene. This CDR3 reads CASSSGGYGYTF. CDR3 sequence (DNA): TGTGCCAGCAGTTCGGGGGGATATGGCTACACCTTC.

A few counts support this clone. V usage is TRBV19 and J usage is TRBJ1-1; D remains ambiguous. Germline loops: CDR1 LNHDA, CDR2 SQIVND (reference sequence). Trimming cost V 6 bases and J 4 bases, with 18 bases left between them. The CDR3 sequence is 15 residues long. CDR3 coding DNA: TGTGCCAGTAGACACGAAGGAGGGCTTGGCACTGAAGCTTTCTTT. Amino acids: CASRHEGGLGTEAFF. Based on the CDR3 plus reference TRBV19 and TRBJ1-1, the full variable domain is DGGITQSPKYLFRKEGQNVTLSCEQNLNHDAMYWYRQDPGQGLRLIYYSQIVNDFQKGDIAEGYSVSREKKESFPLTVTSAQKNPTAFYLCASRHEGGLGTEAFFGQGTRLTVV.

V and J are TRBV20-1 and TRBJ1-2; unclear D gene. Germline CDR1 is DFQATT and CDR2 is SNEGSKA (reference sequence). There are 11 residues in the CDR3. V was clipped by 6 bases and J by 4 bases, with 9 bases between them. The CDR3 region is CSASALYGYTF. The DNA of the CDR3 is TGCAGTGCCAGCGCTCTCTATGGCTACACCTTC.